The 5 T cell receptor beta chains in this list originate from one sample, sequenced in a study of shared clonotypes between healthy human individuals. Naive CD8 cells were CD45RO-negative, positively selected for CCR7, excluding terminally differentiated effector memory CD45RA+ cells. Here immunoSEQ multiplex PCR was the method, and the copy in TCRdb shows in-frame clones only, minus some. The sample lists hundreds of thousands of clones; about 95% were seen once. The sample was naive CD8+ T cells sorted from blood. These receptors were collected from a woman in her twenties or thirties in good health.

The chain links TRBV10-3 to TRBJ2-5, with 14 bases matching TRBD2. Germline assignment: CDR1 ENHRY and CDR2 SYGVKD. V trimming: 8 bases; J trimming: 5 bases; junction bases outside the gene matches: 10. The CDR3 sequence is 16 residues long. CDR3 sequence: CAIQGWTSGRPETQYF. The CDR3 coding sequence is TGTGCCATCCAGGGTTGGACTAGCGGGAGGCCCGAGACCCAGTACTTC.

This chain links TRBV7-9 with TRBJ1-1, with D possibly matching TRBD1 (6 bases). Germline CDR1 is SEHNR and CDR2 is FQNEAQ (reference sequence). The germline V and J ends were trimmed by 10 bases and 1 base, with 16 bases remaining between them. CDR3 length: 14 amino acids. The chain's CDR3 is CAITLIRGNTEAFF. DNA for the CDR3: TGTGCCATCACGCTAATCAGGGGGAACACTGAAGCTTTCTTT.

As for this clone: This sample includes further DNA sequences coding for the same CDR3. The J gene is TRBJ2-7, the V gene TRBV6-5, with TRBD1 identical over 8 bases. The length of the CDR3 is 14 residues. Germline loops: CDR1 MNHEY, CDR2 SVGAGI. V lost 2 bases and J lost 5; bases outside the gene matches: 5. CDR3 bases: TGTGCCAGCAGTTACGGACAGGGTTTCAACGAGCAGTACTTC. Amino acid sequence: CASSYGQGFNEQYF.

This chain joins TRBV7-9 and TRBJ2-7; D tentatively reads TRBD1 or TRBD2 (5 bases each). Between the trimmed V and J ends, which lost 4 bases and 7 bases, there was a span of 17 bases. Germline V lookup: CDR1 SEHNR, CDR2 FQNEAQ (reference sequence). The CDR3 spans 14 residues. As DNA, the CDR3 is TGTGCCAGCAGCTCCCGGGACCACTTAATGGAGCAGTACTTC. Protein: CASSSRDHLMEQYF.

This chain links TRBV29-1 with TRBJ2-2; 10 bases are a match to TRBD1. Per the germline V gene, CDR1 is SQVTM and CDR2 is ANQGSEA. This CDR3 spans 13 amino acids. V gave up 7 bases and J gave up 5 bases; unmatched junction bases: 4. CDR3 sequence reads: CSARDRGTGELFF. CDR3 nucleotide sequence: TGCAGCGCCCGGGACAGGGGAACCGGGGAGCTGTTTTTT.